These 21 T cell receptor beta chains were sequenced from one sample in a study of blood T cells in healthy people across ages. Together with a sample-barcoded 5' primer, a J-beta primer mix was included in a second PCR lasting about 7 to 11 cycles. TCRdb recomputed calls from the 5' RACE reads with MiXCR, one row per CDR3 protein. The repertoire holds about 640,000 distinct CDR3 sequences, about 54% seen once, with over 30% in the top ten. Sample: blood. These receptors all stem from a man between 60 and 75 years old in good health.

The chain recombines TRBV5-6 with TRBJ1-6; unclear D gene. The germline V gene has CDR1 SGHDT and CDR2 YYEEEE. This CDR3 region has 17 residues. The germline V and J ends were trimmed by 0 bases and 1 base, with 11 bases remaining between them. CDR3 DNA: TGTGCCAGCAGCTTGGGGACGGCAGGTTCCTATAATTCACCCCTCCACTTT. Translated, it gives CASSLGTAGSYNSPLHF.

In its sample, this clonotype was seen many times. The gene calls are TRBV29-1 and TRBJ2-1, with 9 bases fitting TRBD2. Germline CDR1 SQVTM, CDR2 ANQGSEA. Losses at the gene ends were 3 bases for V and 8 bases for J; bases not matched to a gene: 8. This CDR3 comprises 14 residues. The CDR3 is CSVDFKRGDDEQFF. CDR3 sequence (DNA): TGCAGCGTTGATTTTAAGCGGGGGGACGATGAGCAGTTCTTC.

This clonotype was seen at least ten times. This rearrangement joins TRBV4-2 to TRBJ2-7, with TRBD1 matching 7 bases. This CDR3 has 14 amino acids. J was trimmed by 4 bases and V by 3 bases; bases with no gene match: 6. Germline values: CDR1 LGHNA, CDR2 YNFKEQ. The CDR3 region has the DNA TGTGCCAGCAGCCATGAGCACAGGGGATACGAGCAGTACTTC. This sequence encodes CASSHEHRGYEQYF.

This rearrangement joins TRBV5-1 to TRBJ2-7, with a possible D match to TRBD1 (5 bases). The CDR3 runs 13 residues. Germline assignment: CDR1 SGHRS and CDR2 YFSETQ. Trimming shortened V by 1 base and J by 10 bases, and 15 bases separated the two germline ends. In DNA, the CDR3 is TGCGCCAGCAGCTTGAGGCTTGAAGGGGCCCAGTACTTC. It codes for CASSLRLEGAQYF. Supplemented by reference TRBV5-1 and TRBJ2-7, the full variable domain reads KAGVTQTPRYLIKTRGQQVTLSCSPISGHRSVSWYQQTPGQGLQFLFEYFSETQRNKGNFPGRFSGRQFSNSRSEMNVSTLELGDSALYLCASSLRLEGAQYFGPGTRLTVT.

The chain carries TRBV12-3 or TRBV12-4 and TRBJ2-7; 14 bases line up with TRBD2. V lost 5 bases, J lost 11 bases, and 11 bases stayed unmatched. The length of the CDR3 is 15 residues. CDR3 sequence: CASSPPTGLAGEKYF. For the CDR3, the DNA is TGTGCCAGCAGTCCACCGACGGGACTAGCGGGGGAGAAGTACTTC.

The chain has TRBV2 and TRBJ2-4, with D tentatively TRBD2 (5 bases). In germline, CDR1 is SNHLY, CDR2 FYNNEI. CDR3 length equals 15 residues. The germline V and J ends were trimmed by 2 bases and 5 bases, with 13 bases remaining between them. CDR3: CASSEREGWENIQYF. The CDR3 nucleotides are TGTGCCAGCAGTGAAAGAGAGGGCTGGGAAAACATTCAGTACTTC.

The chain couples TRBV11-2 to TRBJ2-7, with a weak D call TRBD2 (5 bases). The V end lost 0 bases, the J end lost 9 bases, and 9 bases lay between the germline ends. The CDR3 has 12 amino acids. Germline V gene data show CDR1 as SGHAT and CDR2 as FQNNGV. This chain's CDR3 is CASSLDRSGQYF. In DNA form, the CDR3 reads TGTGCCAGCAGCTTAGACCGCAGCGGGCAGTACTTC.

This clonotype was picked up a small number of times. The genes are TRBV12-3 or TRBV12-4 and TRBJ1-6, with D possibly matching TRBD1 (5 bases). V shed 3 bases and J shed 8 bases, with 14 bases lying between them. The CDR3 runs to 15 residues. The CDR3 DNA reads TGTGCCAGCAGTTTTTTGTCAGGGACCGATTCACCCCTCCACTTT. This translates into CASSFLSGTDSPLHF.

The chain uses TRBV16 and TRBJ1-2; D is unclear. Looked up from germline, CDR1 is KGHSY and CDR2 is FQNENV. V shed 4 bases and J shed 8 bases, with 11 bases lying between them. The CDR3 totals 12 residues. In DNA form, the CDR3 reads TGTGCCAGCAGCCCCCAGGTGAGCGGCTACACCTTC. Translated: CASSPQVSGYTF.

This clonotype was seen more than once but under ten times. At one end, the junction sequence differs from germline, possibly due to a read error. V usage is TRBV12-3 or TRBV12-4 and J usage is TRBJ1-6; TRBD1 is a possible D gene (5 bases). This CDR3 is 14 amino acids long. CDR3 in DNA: TGCGCCAGCAGCTTGGATCGGGGGAATTCACCCCTCCACTTT. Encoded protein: CASSLDRGNSPLHF.

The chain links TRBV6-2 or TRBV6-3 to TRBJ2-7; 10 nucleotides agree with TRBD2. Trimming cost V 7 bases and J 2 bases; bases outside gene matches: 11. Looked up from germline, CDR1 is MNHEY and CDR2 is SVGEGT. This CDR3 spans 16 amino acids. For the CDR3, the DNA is TGTGCCAGCAATACCGGGACTAGCGTCGCTGCCTACGAGCAGTACTTC. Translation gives CASNTGTSVAAYEQYF.

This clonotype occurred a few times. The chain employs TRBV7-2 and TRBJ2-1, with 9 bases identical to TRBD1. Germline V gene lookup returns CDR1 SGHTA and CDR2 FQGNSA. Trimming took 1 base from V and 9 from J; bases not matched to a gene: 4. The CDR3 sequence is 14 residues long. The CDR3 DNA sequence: TGTGCCAGCAGCTTAGGGGGACAGGGCGGTGAGCAGTTCTTC. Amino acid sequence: CASSLGGQGGEQFF.

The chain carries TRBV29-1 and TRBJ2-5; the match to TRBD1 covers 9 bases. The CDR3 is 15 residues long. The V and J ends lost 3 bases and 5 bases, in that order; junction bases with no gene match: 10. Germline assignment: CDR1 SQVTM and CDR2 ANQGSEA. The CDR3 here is CSVERGQGFSETQYF. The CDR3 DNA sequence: TGCAGCGTTGAGAGGGGACAGGGATTTTCGGAGACCCAGTACTTC. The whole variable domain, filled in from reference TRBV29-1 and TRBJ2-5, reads SAVISQKPSRDICQRGTSLTIQCQVDSQVTMMFWYRQQPGQSLTLIATANQGSEATYESGFVIDKFPISRPNLTFSTLTVSNMSPEDSSIYLCSVERGQGFSETQYFGPGTRLLVL.

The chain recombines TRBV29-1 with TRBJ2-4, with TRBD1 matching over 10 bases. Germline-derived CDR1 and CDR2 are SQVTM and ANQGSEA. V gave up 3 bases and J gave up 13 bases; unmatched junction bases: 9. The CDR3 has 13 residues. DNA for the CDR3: TGCAGCGTTGACGGACAGGGGGGCTGGGAGCAGTACTTC. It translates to CSVDGQGGWEQYF.

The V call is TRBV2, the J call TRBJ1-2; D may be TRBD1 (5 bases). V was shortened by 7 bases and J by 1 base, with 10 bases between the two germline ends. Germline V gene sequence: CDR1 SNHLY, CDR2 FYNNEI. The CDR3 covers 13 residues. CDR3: CASIEGNNYGYTF. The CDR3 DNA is TGTGCCAGCATTGAGGGGAATAACTATGGCTACACCTTC.

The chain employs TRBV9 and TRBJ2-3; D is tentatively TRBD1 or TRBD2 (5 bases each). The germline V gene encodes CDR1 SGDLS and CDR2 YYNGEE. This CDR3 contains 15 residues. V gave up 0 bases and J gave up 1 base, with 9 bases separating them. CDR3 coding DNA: TGTGCCAGCAGCGTAGATGGGACCCGCACAGATACGCAGTATTTT. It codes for CASSVDGTRTDTQYF. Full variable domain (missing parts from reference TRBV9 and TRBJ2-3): DSGVTQTPKHLITATGQRVTLRCSPRSGDLSVYWYQQSLDQGLQFLIQYYNGEERAKGNILERFSAQQFPDLHSELNLSSLELGDSALYFCASSVDGTRTDTQYFGPGTRLTVL.

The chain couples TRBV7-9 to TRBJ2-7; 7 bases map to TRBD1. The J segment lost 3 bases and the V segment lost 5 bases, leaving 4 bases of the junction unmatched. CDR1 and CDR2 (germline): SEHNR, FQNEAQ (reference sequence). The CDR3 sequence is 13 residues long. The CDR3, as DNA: TGTGCCAGCAGCATCGACAGGGTCTACGAGCAGTACTTC. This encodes CASSIDRVYEQYF.

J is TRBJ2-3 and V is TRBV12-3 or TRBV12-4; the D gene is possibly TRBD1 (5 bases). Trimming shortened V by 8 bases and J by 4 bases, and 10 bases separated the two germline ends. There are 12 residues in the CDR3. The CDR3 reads CASGLGADTQYF. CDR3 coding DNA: TGTGCCAGCGGCCTAGGGGCAGATACGCAGTATTTT.

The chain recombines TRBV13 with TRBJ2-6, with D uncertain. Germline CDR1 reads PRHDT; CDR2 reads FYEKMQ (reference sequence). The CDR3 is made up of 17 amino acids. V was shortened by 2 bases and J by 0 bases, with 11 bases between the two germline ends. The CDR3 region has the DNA TGTGCCAGCAGCTTATCGTTCGTGGTCTCTGGGGCCAACGTCCTGACTTTC. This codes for CASSLSFVVSGANVLTF. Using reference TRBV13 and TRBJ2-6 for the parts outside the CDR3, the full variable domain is AAGVIQSPRHLIKEKRETATLKCYPIPRHDTVYWYQQGPGQDPQFLISFYEKMQSDKGSIPDRFSAQQFSDYHSELNMSSLELGDSALYFCASSLSFVVSGANVLTFGAGSRLTVL.

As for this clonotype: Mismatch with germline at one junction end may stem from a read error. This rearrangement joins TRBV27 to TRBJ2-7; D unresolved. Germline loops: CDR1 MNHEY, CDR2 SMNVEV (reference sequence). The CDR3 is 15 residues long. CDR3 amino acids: CASSLYGLSSYEQYF. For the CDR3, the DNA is TGCGCCAGCAGTTTATACGGGCTGAGCTCCTACGAGCAGTACTTC.

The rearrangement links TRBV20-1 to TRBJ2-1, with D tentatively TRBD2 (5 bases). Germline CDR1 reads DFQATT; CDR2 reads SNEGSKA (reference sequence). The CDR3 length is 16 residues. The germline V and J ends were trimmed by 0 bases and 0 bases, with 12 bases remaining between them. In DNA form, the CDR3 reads TGCAGTGCTAGAGACCAGCGGACGAGCTCCTACAATGAGCAGTTCTTC. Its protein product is CSARDQRTSSYNEQFF.